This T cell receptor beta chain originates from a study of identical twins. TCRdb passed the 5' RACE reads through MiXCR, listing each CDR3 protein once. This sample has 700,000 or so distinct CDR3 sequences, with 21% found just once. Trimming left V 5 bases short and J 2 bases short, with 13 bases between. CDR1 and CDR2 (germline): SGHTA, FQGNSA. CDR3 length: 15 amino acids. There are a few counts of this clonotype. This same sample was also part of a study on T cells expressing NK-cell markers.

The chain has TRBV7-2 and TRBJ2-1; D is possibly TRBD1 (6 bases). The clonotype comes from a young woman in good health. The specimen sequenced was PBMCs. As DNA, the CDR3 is TGTGCCAGCAGCGTGGGGGCAGACCCCTACAATGAGCAGTTCTTC. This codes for CASSVGADPYNEQFF.